This record looks at one T cell receptor (beta chain) sequence and its context. Its antigen remains unknown. The data were produced by immunoSEQ multiplex PCR, yet TCRdb's version contains in-frame clones alone and is incomplete. The profile shows about 21,000 clones, more than 65% of them singletons. Germline CDR1 reads SNHLY; CDR2 reads FYNNEI. CDR3 length: 13 residues. V lost 6 bases and J 4 bases, leaving 9 bases between the germline ends. This record comes from a study of vaccination effects on CD4 cells after COVID-19. ViraFEST expansion of antigen-specific CD4+ T cells with viral peptide pools preceded sequencing. Investigators separated out CD4+ T cells once around 9 days of culture had passed. Each vaccine recipient was nucleocapsid antibody negative and had no prior SARS-CoV-2 infection.

The specimen was CD4+ T cells from PBMCs cultured with HCoV-NL63 spike peptides, collected before COVID-19 vaccination. The rearrangement links TRBV2 to TRBJ2-2, with D uncertain. This TCR was recovered from a human donor who received a COVID-19 vaccine. DNA of the CDR3: TGTGCCAGCAGCCCCCGGATCACCGGGGAGCTGTTTTTT. Residues: CASSPRITGELFF.